This T cell receptor beta chain derives from a study of blood T cell repertoires in COVID-19. Study-wide background: The samples span acute and convalescent COVID-19 from the United States, Italy and Spain. T cells, B-cell-depleted T cells, or PBMCs supplied cDNA or gDNA.

A Seattle source enrolled patients during active infection and followed them longitudinally. How the authors handled the data: Counts of nucleated cells, estimated from reference gene primer amplification, were obtained. Sequencing was performed with immunoSEQ multiplex PCR; in TCRdb, only in-frame clones are kept and a portion is missing. That table is the source of V, J and clone size, and D and trimming were worked out from the DNA. The data hold roughly 240,000 clones, with almost 85% observed a single time. Deletions cut 1 base from V and 15 bases from J, with 10 bases between. The V gene's germline CDR1 is SNHLY and CDR2 FYNNEI. CDR3 length: 11 residues.

The sequenced material came from peripheral blood. The gene calls are TRBV2 and TRBJ2-1; TRBD1 is a possible D gene (5 bases). This TCR was recovered from a man aged 50 or older with COVID-19, enrolled during active disease. In DNA form, the CDR3 reads TGTGCCAGCAGTGAAGACAGGCTGGGGTTCTTC. It yields the protein CASSEDRLGFF.